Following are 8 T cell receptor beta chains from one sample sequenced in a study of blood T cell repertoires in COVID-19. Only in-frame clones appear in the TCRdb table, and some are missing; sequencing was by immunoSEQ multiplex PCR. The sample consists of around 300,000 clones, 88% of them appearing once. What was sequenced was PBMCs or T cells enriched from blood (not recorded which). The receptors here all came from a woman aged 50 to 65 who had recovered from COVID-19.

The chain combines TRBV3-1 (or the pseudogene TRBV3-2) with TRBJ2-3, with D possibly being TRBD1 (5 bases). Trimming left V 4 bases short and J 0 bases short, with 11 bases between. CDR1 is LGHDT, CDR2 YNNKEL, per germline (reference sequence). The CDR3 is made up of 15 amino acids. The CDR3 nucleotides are TGTGCCAGCAGCCCCAGGGATACTAGCACAGATACGCAGTATTTT. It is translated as CASSPRDTSTDTQYF.

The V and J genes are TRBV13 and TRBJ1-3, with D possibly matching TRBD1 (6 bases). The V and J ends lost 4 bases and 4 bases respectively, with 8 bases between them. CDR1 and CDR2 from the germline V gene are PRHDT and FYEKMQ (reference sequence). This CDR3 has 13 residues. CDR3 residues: CASSSGHGNTIYF. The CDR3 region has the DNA TGTGCCAGCAGCTCGGGACACGGAAACACCATATATTTT.

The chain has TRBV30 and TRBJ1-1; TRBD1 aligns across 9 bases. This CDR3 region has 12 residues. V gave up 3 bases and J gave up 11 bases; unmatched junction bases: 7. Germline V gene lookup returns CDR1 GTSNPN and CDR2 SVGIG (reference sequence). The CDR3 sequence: CAWRGTGMAAFF. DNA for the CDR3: TGTGCCTGGAGGGGGACAGGGATGGCGGCTTTCTTT.

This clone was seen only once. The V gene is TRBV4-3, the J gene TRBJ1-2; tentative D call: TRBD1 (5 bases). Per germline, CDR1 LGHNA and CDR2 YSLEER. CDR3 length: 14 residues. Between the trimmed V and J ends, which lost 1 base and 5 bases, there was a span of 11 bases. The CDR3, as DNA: TGCGCCAGCAGCCAAGCGTGGGGCTTGTATGGCTACACCTTC. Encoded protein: CASSQAWGLYGYTF.

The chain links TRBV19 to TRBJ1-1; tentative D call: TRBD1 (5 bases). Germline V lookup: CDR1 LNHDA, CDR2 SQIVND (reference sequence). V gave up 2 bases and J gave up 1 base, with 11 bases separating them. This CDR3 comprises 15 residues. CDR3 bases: TGTGCCAGTAGTATACGACAGAGCCAGAACACTGAAGCTTTCTTT. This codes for CASSIRQSQNTEAFF.

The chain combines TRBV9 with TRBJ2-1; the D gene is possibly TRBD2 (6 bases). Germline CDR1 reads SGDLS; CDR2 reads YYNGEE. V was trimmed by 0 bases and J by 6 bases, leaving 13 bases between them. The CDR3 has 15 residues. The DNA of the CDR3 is TGTGCCAGCAGCGTAGCGGGACTTGTTACCAATGAGCAGTTCTTC. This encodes CASSVAGLVTNEQFF. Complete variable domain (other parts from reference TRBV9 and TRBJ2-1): DSGVTQTPKHLITATGQRVTLRCSPRSGDLSVYWYQQSLDQGLQFLIQYYNGEERAKGNILERFSAQQFPDLHSELNLSSLELGDSALYFCASSVAGLVTNEQFFGPGTRLTVL.

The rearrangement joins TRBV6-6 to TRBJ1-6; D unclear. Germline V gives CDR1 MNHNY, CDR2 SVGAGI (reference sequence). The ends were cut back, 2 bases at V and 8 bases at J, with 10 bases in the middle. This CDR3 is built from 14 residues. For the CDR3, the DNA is TGTGCCAGCAGTTACAAGTTCGAGGATTCACCCCTCCACTTT. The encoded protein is CASSYKFEDSPLHF.

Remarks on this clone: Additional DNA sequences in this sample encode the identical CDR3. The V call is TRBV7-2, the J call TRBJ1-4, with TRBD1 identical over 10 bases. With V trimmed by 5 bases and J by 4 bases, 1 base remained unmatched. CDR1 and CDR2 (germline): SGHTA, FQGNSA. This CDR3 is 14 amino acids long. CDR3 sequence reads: CASSRDRGNEKLFF. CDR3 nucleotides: TGTGCCAGCAGCCGGGACAGGGGTAATGAAAAACTGTTTTTT.